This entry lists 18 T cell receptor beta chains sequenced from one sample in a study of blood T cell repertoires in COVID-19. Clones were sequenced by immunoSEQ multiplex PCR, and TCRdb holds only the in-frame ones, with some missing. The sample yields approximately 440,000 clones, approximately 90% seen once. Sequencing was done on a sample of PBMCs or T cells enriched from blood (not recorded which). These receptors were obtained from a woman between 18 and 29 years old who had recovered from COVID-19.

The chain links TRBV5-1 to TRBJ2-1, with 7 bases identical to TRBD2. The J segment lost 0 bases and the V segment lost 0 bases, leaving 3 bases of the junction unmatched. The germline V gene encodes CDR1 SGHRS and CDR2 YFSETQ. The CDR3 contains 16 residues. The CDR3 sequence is CASSLEWGGSYNEQFF. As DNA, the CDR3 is TGCGCCAGCAGCTTGGAGTGGGGGGGCTCCTACAATGAGCAGTTCTTC.

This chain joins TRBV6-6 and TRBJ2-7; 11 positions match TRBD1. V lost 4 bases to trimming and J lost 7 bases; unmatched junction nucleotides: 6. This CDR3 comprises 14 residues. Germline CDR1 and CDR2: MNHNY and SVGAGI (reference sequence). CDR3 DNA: TGTGCCAGCAGTTCAGGACAGGGGGCGCATGAGCAGTACTTC. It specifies CASSSGQGAHEQYF.

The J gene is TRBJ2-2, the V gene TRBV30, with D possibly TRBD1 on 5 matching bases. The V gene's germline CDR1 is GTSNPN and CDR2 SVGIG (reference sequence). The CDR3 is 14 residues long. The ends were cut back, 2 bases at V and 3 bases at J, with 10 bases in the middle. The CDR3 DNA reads TGTGCCTGGAGTCGCTACAGGTACACCGGGGAGCTGTTTTTT. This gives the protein CAWSRYRYTGELFF.

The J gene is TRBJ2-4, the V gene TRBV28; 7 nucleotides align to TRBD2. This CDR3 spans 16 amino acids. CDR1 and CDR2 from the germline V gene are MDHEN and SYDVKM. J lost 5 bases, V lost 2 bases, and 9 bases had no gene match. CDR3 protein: CASSLTGGSGENIQYF. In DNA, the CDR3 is TGTGCCAGCAGTTTAACGGGGGGAAGTGGCGAAAACATTCAGTACTTC.

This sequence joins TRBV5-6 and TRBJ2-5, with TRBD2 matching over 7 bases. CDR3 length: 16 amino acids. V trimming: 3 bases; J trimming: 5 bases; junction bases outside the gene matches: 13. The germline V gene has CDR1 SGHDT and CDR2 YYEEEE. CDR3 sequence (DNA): TGTGCCAGCAGCTCTGGGGAGGGGTTCACTACGGAGACCCAGTACTTC. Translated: CASSSGEGFTTETQYF. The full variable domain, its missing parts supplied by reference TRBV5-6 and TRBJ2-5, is DAGVTQSPTHLIKTRGQQVTLRCSPKSGHDTVSWYQQALGQGPQFIFQYYEEEERQRGNFPDRFSGHQFPNYSSELNVNALLLGDSALYLCASSSGEGFTTETQYFGPGTRLLVL.

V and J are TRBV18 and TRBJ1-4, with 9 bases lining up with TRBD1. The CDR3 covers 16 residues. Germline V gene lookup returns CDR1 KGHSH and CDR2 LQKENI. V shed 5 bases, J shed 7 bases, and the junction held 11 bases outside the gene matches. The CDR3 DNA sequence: TGTGCCAGCTCAGTCCGAACAGGGGGCCAGAGTGAAAAACTGTTTTTT. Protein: CASSVRTGGQSEKLFF.

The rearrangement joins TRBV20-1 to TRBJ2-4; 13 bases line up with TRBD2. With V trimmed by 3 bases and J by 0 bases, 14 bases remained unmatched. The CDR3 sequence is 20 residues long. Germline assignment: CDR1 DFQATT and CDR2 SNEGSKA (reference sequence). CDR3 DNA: TGCAGTGCTAGTGGGGCCGGACTAGCGGGGGCCGAACTAGCCAAAAACATTCAGTACTTC. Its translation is CSASGAGLAGAELAKNIQYF.

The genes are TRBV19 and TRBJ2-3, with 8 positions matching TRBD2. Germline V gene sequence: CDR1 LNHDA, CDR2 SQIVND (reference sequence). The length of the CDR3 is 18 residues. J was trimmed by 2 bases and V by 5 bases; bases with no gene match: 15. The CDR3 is CASSFPGGGLRYTDTQYF. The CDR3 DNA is TGTGCCAGTAGTTTCCCCGGGGGGGGACTAAGGTACACAGATACGCAGTATTTT.

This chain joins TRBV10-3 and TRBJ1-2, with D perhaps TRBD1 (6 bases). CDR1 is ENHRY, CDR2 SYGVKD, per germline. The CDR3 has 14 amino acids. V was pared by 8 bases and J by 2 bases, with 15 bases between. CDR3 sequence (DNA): TGTGCCATCGGGGCGGGGGCTGAAAACTATGGCTACACCTTC. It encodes CAIGAGAENYGYTF.

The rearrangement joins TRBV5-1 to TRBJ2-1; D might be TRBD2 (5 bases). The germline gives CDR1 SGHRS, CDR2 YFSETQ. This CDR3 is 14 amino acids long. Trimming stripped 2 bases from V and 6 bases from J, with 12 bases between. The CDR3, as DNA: TGCGCCAGCAGCTTCGCGAGGGTCAGCAATGAGCAGTTCTTC. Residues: CASSFARVSNEQFF.

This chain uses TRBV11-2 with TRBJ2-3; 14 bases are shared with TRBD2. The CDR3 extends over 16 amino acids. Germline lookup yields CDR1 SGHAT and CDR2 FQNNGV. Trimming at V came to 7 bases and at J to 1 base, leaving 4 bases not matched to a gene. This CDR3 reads CASNPTSGGGTDTQYF. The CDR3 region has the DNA TGTGCCAGCAACCCGACTAGCGGGGGGGGCACAGATACGCAGTATTTT. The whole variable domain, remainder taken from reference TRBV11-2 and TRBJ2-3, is EAGVAQSPRYKIIEKRQSVAFWCNPISGHATLYWYQQILGQGPKLLIQFQNNGVVDDSQLPKDRFSAERLKGVDSTLKIQPAKLEDSAVYLCASNPTSGGGTDTQYFGPGTRLTVL.

CDR3 in DNA: TGTGCCAGCAGTTACACTCTTAGAAACATTCAGTACTTC. Translating gives CASSYTLRNIQYF. The chain employs TRBV6-5 and TRBJ2-4; D unresolved. This CDR3 comprises 13 residues. Between the trimmed V and J ends, which lost 2 bases and 6 bases, there was a span of 8 bases. CDR1 is MNHEY, CDR2 SVGAGI, per germline.

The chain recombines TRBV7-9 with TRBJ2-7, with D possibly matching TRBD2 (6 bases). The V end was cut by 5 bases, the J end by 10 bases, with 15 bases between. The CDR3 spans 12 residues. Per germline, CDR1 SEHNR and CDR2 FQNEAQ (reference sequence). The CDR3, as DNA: TGTGCCAGCAGCGCGGGGATAGGTTCACAGTACTTC. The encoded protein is CASSAGIGSQYF.

The CDR3 region is CASSITGVTEAFF. CDR3 sequence (DNA): TGTGCCAGCAGCATCACAGGGGTAACTGAAGCTTTCTTT. J is TRBJ1-1 and V is TRBV6-5; 7 positions match TRBD1. The length of the CDR3 is 13 residues. J gave up 5 bases and V 6 bases, and 6 bases lay outside the gene matches. CDR1 is MNHEY, CDR2 SVGAGI, per germline.

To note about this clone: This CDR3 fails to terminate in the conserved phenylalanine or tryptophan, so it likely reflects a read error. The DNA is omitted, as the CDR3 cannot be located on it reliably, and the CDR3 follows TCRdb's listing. The CDR3 region is CATSDARYETDTQYS. This sequence joins TRBV24-1 and TRBJ2-3; the listed D gene, TRBD1, was not tested against the DNA. Germline loops: CDR1 KGHDR, CDR2 SFDVKD. Including both end residues, the CDR3 is 15 amino acids long.

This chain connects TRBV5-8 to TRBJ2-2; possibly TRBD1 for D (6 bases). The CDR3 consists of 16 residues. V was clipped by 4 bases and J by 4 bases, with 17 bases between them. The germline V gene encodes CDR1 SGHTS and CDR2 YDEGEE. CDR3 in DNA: TGTGCCAGCAGCCGTCAGAGTGGGGGCATCACCGGGGAGCTGTTTTTT. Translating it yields CASSRQSGGITGELFF.

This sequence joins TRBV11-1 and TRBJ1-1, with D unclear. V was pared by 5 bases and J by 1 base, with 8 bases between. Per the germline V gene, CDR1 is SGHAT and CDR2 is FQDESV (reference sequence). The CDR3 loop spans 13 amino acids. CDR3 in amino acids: CASSPDGNTEAFF. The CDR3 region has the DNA TGTGCCAGCAGCCCAGATGGGAACACTGAAGCTTTCTTT.

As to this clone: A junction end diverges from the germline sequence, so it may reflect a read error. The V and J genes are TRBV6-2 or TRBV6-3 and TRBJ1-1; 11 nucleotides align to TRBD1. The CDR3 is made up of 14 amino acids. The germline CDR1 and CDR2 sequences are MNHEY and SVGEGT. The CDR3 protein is CASNYGTGGNEAFF. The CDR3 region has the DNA TGTGCCAGCAATTACGGGACAGGGGGTAACGAAGCTTTCTTT.